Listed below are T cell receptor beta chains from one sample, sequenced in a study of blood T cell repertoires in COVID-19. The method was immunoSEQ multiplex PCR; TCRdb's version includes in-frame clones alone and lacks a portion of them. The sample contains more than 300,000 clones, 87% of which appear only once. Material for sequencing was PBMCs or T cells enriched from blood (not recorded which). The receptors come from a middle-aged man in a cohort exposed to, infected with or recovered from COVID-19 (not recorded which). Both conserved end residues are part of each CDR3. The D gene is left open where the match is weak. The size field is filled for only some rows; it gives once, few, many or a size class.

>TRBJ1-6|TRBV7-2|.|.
CASSLVRSSYNSPLHF
TGTGCCAGCAGCTTAGTAAGGAGCTCCTATAATTCACCCCTCCACTTT
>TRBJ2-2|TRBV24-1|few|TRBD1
CATSLSGTGGPNTGELFF
TGTGCCACCAGTTTGTCCGGGACAGGGGGTCCGAACACCGGGGAGCTGTTTTTT
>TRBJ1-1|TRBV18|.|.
CASYRGKAENTEAFF
TGTGCCAGCTACCGAGGGAAGGCGGAGAACACTGAAGCTTTCTTT
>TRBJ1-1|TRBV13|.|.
CASSLPGLTEAFF
TGTGCCAGCAGCTTACCAGGGTTAACTGAAGCTTTCTTT
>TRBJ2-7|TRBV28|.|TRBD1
CASSFAGTGGSYEQYF
TGTGCCAGCAGCTTCGCCGGGACAGGGGGCTCTTACGAGCAGTACTTC
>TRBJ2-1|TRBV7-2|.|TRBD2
CASSFSGTANEQFF
TGTGCCAGCAGCTTTAGCGGGACTGCCAATGAGCAGTTCTTC
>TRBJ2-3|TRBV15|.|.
CATSRGAHTFTDTQYF
TGTGCCACCAGCAGGGGGGCTCACACATTCACAGATACGCAGTATTTT
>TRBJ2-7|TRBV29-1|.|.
CSVGNSAYYEQYF
TGCAGCGTCGGGAACTCAGCGTATTACGAGCAGTACTTC
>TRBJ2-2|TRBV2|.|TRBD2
CASSEIPGLAGDQGGELFF
TGTGCCAGCAGTGAAATTCCGGGACTAGCGGGAGATCAGGGCGGGGAGCTGTTTTTT
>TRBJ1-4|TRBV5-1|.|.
CASREEVSTLANEKLFF
TGCGCCAGCAGAGAGGAGGTTTCGACGCTGGCTAATGAAAAACTGTTTTTT
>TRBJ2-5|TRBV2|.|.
CASSDLGAGQTQYF
TGTGCCAGCAGTGACCTCGGAGCGGGCCAGACCCAGTACTTC
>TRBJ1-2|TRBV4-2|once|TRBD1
CASSHNTGTGEGYTF
TGTGCCAGCAGCCATAACACCGGGACAGGGGAAGGCTACACCTTC
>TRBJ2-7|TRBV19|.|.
CASSIEVGAEQYF
TGTGCCAGTAGTATAGAGGTAGGGGCCGAGCAGTACTTC
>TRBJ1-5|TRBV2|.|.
CASAGDGNQPQHF
TGTGCCAGCGCAGGGGACGGCAATCAGCCCCAGCATTTT
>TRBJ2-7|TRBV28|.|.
CASSPGTSSYEQYF
TGTGCCAGCAGCCCCGGGACTTCCAGCTACGAGCAGTACTTC
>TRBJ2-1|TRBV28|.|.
CASSSLGGAYNEQFF
TGTGCCAGCAGTTCGCTGGGGGGAGCCTACAATGAGCAGTTCTTC
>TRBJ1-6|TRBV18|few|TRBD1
CASSPAGTGGGSPLHF
TGTGCCAGCTCACCTGCCGGGACAGGGGGGGGATCACCCCTCCACTTT
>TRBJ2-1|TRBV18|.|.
CASSQGLSSYNEQFF
TGTGCCAGCTCGCAAGGACTGAGCTCCTACAATGAGCAGTTCTTC
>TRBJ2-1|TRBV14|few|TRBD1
CASSQGQGRHNEQFF
TGTGCCAGCAGCCAAGGACAGGGTAGGCACAATGAGCAGTTCTTC
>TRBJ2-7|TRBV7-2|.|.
CASSLVERKYYEQYF
TGTGCCAGCAGCTTAGTCGAGCGGAAATACTACGAGCAGTACTTC
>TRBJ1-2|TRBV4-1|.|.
CASSPPANYGYTF
TGCGCCAGCAGCCCCCCGGCTAACTATGGCTACACCTTC
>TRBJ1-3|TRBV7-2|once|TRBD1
CASSLAPTGGTGNTIYF
TGTGCCAGCAGCTTAGCCCCGACAGGGGGAACTGGAAACACCATATATTTT